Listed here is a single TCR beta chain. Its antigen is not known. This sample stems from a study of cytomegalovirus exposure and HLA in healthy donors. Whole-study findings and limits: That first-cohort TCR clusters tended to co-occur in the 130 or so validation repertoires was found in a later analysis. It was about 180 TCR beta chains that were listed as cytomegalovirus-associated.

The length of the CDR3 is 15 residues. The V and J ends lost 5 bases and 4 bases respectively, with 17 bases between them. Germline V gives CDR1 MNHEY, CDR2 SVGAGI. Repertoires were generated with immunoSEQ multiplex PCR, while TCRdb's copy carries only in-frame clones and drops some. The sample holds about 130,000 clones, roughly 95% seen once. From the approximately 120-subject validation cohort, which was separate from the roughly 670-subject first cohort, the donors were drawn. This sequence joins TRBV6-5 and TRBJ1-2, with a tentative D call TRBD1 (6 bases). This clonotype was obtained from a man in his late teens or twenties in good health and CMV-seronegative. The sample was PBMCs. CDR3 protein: CASSRAQGKGYGYTF. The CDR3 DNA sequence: TGTGCCAGCAGTAGAGCACAGGGAAAGGGCTATGGCTACACCTTC.